These 19 T cell receptor beta chains share one sample of origin, sequenced in a study of T cell repertoires in cytomegalovirus infection. Their cognate antigens are unknown. TCRdb recomputed calls from the reads with MiXCR, one row per CDR3 protein. The repertoire holds some 920,000 distinct CDR3 sequences, with roughly 30% as singletons. The sequenced sample was cultured CD8+ T cells from PBMCs, obtained from culture after CMV antigen stimulation. The origin of the receptors is a human donor in good health (CMV status not recorded). Some clones in this sample may be carry-over from other donors' samples.

This clonotype showed up just a few times. V usage is TRBV9 and J usage is TRBJ2-1; TRBD2 matches 11 bases. The CDR3 sequence is 16 residues long. Losses at the gene ends were 4 bases for V and 2 bases for J; bases not matched to a gene: 5. The germline V gene encodes CDR1 SGDLS and CDR2 YYNGEE. The CDR3 region is CASSPRSGGAYNEQFF. As DNA, the CDR3 is TGTGCCAGCAGCCCACGTAGCGGGGGGGCCTACAATGAGCAGTTCTTC.

This sequence joins TRBV4-1 and TRBJ1-5; 7 bases line up with TRBD1. This CDR3 region has 13 residues. Looked up from germline, CDR1 is MGHRA and CDR2 is YSYEKL. Trimming at V came to 8 bases and at J to 4 bases, leaving 5 bases not matched to a gene. The DNA for the CDR3 is TGCGCCAGCGGGGCGGACAGGAATCAGCCCCAGCATTTT. Its protein is CASGADRNQPQHF.

The genes are TRBV6-6 and TRBJ2-7, with D tentatively TRBD1 or TRBD2 (5 bases each). The CDR3 consists of 13 residues. Per germline, CDR1 MNHNY and CDR2 SVGAGI (reference sequence). V was pared by 7 bases and J by 0 bases, with 10 bases between. CDR3 region: CASKAGTSYEQYF. CDR3 nucleotide sequence: TGTGCCAGCAAAGCAGGGACCTCCTACGAGCAGTACTTC.

This clonotype was seen at least ten times. V is TRBV6-1 and J is TRBJ2-1; TRBD1 aligns across 9 bases. The CDR3 sequence is 17 residues long. Germline V gives CDR1 MNHNS, CDR2 SASEGT. V shed 2 bases, J shed 6 bases, and the junction held 11 bases outside the gene matches. Here the CDR3 DNA reads TGTGCCAGCAGTGAACCCCCCACAGGGGGCCTGTCCAATGAGCAGTTCTTC. Translated: CASSEPPTGGLSNEQFF.

J is TRBJ2-1 and V is TRBV7-9, with D perhaps TRBD1 (5 bases). The CDR3 runs to 16 residues. CDR1 and CDR2 (germline): SEHNR, FQNEAQ (reference sequence). V was trimmed by 5 bases and J by 2 bases, leaving 16 bases between them. Here the CDR3 DNA reads TGTGCCAGCAGCCTCAGTGGGGCCGGCCCCTACAATGAGCAGTTCTTC. Its translation is CASSLSGAGPYNEQFF.

This clonotype came up a few times. This chain connects TRBV23-1 to TRBJ2-2; D might be TRBD2 (6 bases). TRBV23-1 belongs to the ORF category, with a function that is uncertain. Trimming removed 0 bases from V and 2 bases from J, with 13 bases in between. This CDR3 comprises 17 residues. The CDR3 DNA follows: TGCGCCAGCAGTCAATCGGGGGGAACAATCAACACCGGGGAGCTGTTTTTT. It specifies CASSQSGGTINTGELFF.

This chain links TRBV7-9 with TRBJ2-2; no clear D gene. The CDR3 extends over 13 amino acids. V lost 7 bases and J 3 bases, leaving 9 bases between the germline ends. CDR1 and CDR2 (germline): SEHNR, FQNEAQ (reference sequence). CDR3 in DNA: TGTGCCAGCACCTCGTGGGACACCGGGGAGCTGTTTTTT. It yields the protein CASTSWDTGELFF.

The chain combines TRBV15 with TRBJ1-1; no clear D. In germline, CDR1 is LNHNV, CDR2 YYDKDF (reference sequence). Between the trimmed V and J ends, which lost 3 bases and 2 bases, there was a span of 7 bases. CDR3 size: 13 residues. The CDR3 loop reads CATSRTANTEAFF. The CDR3 DNA reads as TGTGCCACCAGCAGGACGGCTAACACTGAAGCTTTCTTT.

Comment on this clonotype: A much bigger clone sits one base away, suggesting this may be a read error. The chain is built from TRBV6-8 and TRBJ1-1; weak D call: TRBD1 (6 bases). Trimming stripped 6 bases from V and 1 base from J, with 9 bases between. Per germline, CDR1 MNHGY and CDR2 SAAAGT. The CDR3 totals 13 residues. The CDR3: CASRSQGNTEAFF. The CDR3 nucleotides are TGTGCCAGCAGGTCACAGGGGAACACTGAAGCTTTCTTT.

This clonotype was picked up a small number of times. The rearrangement uses TRBV7-6 and TRBJ2-3, with D possibly TRBD2 on 5 matching bases. V gave up 5 bases and J gave up 1 base, with 16 bases separating them. The CDR3 extends over 16 amino acids. The germline gives CDR1 SGHVS, CDR2 FNYEAQ. The CDR3 DNA follows: TGTGCCAGCAGCCGCCCGGACGGAGGTGGCACAGATACGCAGTATTTT. This encodes CASSRPDGGGTDTQYF. The full variable domain, with the rest looked up from reference TRBV7-6 and TRBJ2-3, is GAGVSQSPRYKVTKRGQDVALRCDPISGHVSLYWYRQALGQGPEFLTYFNYEAQQDKSGLPNDRFSAERPEGSISTLTIQRTEQRDSAMYRCASSRPDGGGTDTQYFGPGTRLTVL.

The CDR3 DNA reads as TGCGCCAGCAGCTCCGCGACAGGGGGGACCGGGGAGCTGTTTTTT. This gives the protein CASSSATGGTGELFF. The chain has TRBV5-1 and TRBJ2-2; 9 bases fit TRBD1. CDR1 and CDR2 (germline): SGHRS, YFSETQ. Losses at the gene ends were 3 bases for V and 5 bases for J; bases not matched to a gene: 5. The CDR3 runs to 15 residues.

This clonotype has only a few counts. This rearrangement joins TRBV10-2 to TRBJ2-2, with D maybe TRBD2 (6 bases). CDR3 length: 17 amino acids. V lost 2 bases and J lost 3, with 16 bases in between. CDR1 and CDR2 (germline): WSHSY, SAAADI. The CDR3 region is CASSELPGTRYTGELFF. DNA of the CDR3: TGCGCCAGCAGTGAGCTCCCCGGGACTCGATACACCGGGGAGCTGTTTTTT.

J is TRBJ2-1 and V is TRBV7-8, with 9 bases matching TRBD1. Germline V gene data show CDR1 as SGHVS and CDR2 as FQNEAQ. The V and J ends lost 6 bases and 5 bases, in that order; junction bases with no gene match: 5. The CDR3 extends over 14 amino acids. CDR3: CASRAGTGNNEQFF. DNA of the CDR3: TGTGCCAGCAGAGCTGGGACAGGGAACAATGAGCAGTTCTTC.

V gene TRBV27 combines with J gene TRBJ2-1; the match to TRBD2 covers 7 bases. The CDR3 covers 14 residues. V shed 7 bases and J 2 bases; nucleotides not matched to a gene: 5. Looked up from germline, CDR1 is MNHEY and CDR2 is SMNVEV (reference sequence). This chain's CDR3 is CASKPGTTYNEQFF. For the CDR3, the DNA is TGTGCCAGCAAACCCGGGACTACCTACAATGAGCAGTTCTTC.

As DNA, the CDR3 is TGTGCCACCAGTGTAAGGGACAGGGGTACCTACGAGCAGTACTTC. This sequence encodes CATSVRDRGTYEQYF. The chain has TRBV24-1 and TRBJ2-7, with 10 bases matching TRBD1. The CDR3 sequence is 15 residues long. Losses at the gene ends were 5 bases for V and 2 bases for J; bases not matched to a gene: 5. Germline assignment: CDR1 KGHDR and CDR2 SFDVKD.

The sample holds a few counts of this clonotype. V and J are TRBV7-9 and TRBJ1-4; tentatively, D is TRBD1 (5 bases). Per germline, CDR1 SEHNR and CDR2 FQNEAQ (reference sequence). The CDR3 is 15 residues long. The germline V and J ends were trimmed by 0 bases and 8 bases, with 13 bases remaining between them. The CDR3 reads CASSLARGPGEKLFF. For the CDR3, the DNA is TGTGCCAGCAGCTTAGCGCGGGGACCGGGGGAAAAACTGTTTTTT.

This sequence joins TRBV27 and TRBJ2-2, with D possibly matching TRBD2 (5 bases). Trimming cost V 6 bases and J 6 bases, with 17 bases left between them. Per germline, CDR1 MNHEY and CDR2 SMNVEV (reference sequence). The CDR3 is 15 residues long. CDR3 in amino acids: CASSFGVAGAGELFF. The CDR3 DNA is TGTGCCAGCAGCTTTGGGGTGGCGGGCGCCGGGGAGCTGTTTTTT.

A few counts support this clonotype. The chain combines TRBV6-6 with TRBJ1-2; D remains ambiguous. The V and J ends lost 0 bases and 1 base respectively, with 12 bases between them. CDR1 is MNHNY, CDR2 SVGAGI, per germline (reference sequence). This CDR3 region has 16 residues. CDR3 sequence reads: CASSYSAHDLNYGYTF. The CDR3 coding sequence is TGTGCCAGCAGTTACTCTGCGCACGACCTTAACTATGGCTACACCTTC.

This clonotype turned up a few times. This chain connects TRBV2 to TRBJ1-4; perhaps TRBD1 as D (5 bases). V dropped 10 bases and J dropped 8 bases, with 14 bases sitting between them. The CDR3 length is 12 residues. Germline lookup yields CDR1 SNHLY and CDR2 FYNNEI. The CDR3 region has the DNA TGTGCCACCAACCTTGGGGGAGAAAAACTGTTTTTT. Protein product: CATNLGGEKLFF. The full variable domain, in which reference TRBV2 and TRBJ1-4 provide the parts outside the CDR3, is EPEVTQTPSHQVTQMGQEVILRCVPISNHLYFYWYRQILGQKVEFLVSFYNNEISEKSEIFDDQFSVERPDGSNFTLKIRSTKLEDSAMYFCATNLGGEKLFFGSGTQLSVL.